These 11 T cell receptor beta chains were all obtained from the same sample, sequenced in a study of vaccination effects on CD4 cells after COVID-19. Using viral peptide pools, the ViraFEST assay grew out antigen-specific CD4+ T cells prior to sequencing. Researchers isolated CD4+ T cells once 9 to 11 days of culture had elapsed. Either the mRNA-1273 or the BNT162b2 vaccine was given to participants as two doses. Their antigens remain unidentified. Profiled with immunoSEQ multiplex PCR; TCRdb holds only in-frame clones, not every one. The sample lists 25,000 to 30,000 clones; 73% were seen once. The input for sequencing was CD4+ T cells from PBMCs cultured with HCoV-NL63 spike peptides, taken after COVID-19 vaccination. Source of these receptors: a human donor who received a COVID-19 vaccine.

The chain couples TRBV24-1 to TRBJ1-4, with a tentative D call TRBD1 (5 bases). Trimming removed 5 bases from V and 0 bases from J, with 12 bases in between. The CDR3 has 16 residues. CDR1 and CDR2 from the germline V gene are KGHDR and SFDVKD. The CDR3 region is CATSAGRTATNEKLFF. The CDR3 bases are TGTGCCACCAGTGCGGGACGGACTGCAACTAATGAAAAACTGTTTTTT.

This chain links TRBV24-1 with TRBJ2-1; D is undetermined. The V and J ends lost 1 base and 2 bases respectively, with 8 bases between them. Germline V CDR1 and CDR2: KGHDR, SFDVKD. The CDR3 runs to 15 residues. CDR3 loop: CATSDFTAPYNEQFF. CDR3 in DNA: TGTGCCACCAGTGATTTCACAGCCCCCTACAATGAGCAGTTCTTC.

The genes are TRBV7-8 and TRBJ1-6; 7 bases line up with TRBD1. J gave up 0 bases and V 6 bases, and 11 bases lay outside the gene matches. Germline V gene sequence: CDR1 SGHVS, CDR2 FQNEAQ. This CDR3 contains 18 residues. The CDR3 loop reads CASRSDREGSSYNSPLHF. CDR3 sequence (DNA): TGTGCCAGCAGATCAGACAGGGAGGGGAGCTCCTATAATTCACCCCTCCACTTT. The full variable domain, in which reference TRBV7-8 and TRBJ1-6 provide the parts outside the CDR3, is GAGVSQSPRYKVAKRGQDVALRCDPISGHVSLFWYQQALGQGPEFLTYFQNEAQLDKSGLPSDRFFAERPEGSVSTLKIQRTQQEDSAVYLCASRSDREGSSYNSPLHFGNGTRLTVT.

The sample holds a few counts of this clone. This rearrangement joins TRBV30 to TRBJ1-5; D perhaps matches TRBD1 (5 bases). The germline V gene encodes CDR1 GTSNPN and CDR2 SVGIG (reference sequence). V gave up 3 bases and J gave up 5 bases, with 14 bases separating them. The CDR3 runs 14 residues. CDR3 in DNA: TGTGCCTGGAGCCAACTGCAGGGAGATCAGCCCCAGCATTTT. It codes for CAWSQLQGDQPQHF. Drawing the rest from reference TRBV30 and TRBJ1-5, the complete variable domain is SQTIHQWPATLVQPVGSPLSLECTVEGTSNPNLYWYRQAAGRGLQLLFYSVGIGQISSEVPQNLSASRPQDRQFILSSKKLLLSDSGFYLCAWSQLQGDQPQHFGDGTRLSIL.

V and J are TRBV11-2 and TRBJ2-4; D is perhaps TRBD2 (5 bases). V shed 5 bases and J shed 11 bases, with 10 bases lying between them. Looked up from germline, CDR1 is SGHAT and CDR2 is FQNNGV. The CDR3 sequence is 11 residues long. The CDR3 here is CASSPTEVQYF. The CDR3 bases are TGTGCCAGCAGCCCGACGGAGGTTCAGTACTTC. The variable domain in full, with the rest retrieved from reference TRBV11-2 and TRBJ2-4, is EAGVAQSPRYKIIEKRQSVAFWCNPISGHATLYWYQQILGQGPKLLIQFQNNGVVDDSQLPKDRFSAERLKGVDSTLKIQPAKLEDSAVYLCASSPTEVQYFGAGTRLSVL.

This rearrangement joins TRBV15 to TRBJ1-1; a possible D gene is TRBD1 (6 bases). The length of the CDR3 is 16 residues. V was pared by 3 bases and J by 3 bases, with 17 bases between. CDR1 is LNHNV, CDR2 YYDKDF, per germline (reference sequence). The CDR3 protein is CATSRGRGSGDTEAFF. In DNA form, the CDR3 reads TGTGCCACCAGCAGGGGCAGGGGAAGTGGGGACACTGAAGCTTTCTTT.

There are a few counts of this clone. V usage is TRBV4-1 and J usage is TRBJ2-7, with 9 bases aligning to TRBD1. Germline values: CDR1 MGHRA, CDR2 YSYEKL. The CDR3 extends over 17 amino acids. V shed 5 bases and J 2 bases; nucleotides not matched to a gene: 13. CDR3 nucleotides: TGCGCCAGCAGCTGGCACCCGGACAGGGGTGGAACCTACGAGCAGTACTTC. Translation gives CASSWHPDRGGTYEQYF.

The chain joins TRBV7-8 to TRBJ2-1, with a tentative D call TRBD1 (5 bases). CDR1 is SGHVS and CDR2 is FQNEAQ in the germline V gene. The CDR3 loop spans 14 amino acids. V was clipped by 1 base and J by 6 bases, with 10 bases between them. This chain's CDR3 is CASSLEGRVNEQFF. The CDR3 DNA follows: TGTGCCAGCAGCTTAGAAGGCAGGGTCAATGAGCAGTTCTTC.

This chain links TRBV24-1 with TRBJ1-6; a weak D match, TRBD1 (5 bases). With 3 bases removed from V and 8 bases from J, the gap between germline ends came to 10 bases. CDR3 length: 14 residues. Germline CDR1 is KGHDR and CDR2 is SFDVKD. CDR3 in amino acids: CATSDVGDHSPLHF. The CDR3 region has the DNA TGTGCCACCAGTGATGTGGGGGATCATTCACCCCTCCACTTT.

This clone was seen only once. The chain employs TRBV12-3 or TRBV12-4 and TRBJ2-5; D gene uncertain. The CDR3 covers 11 residues. V was trimmed by 5 bases and J by 7 bases, leaving 8 bases between them. The CDR3 here is CASSITGTQYF. The CDR3 region has the DNA TGTGCCAGCAGTATTACTGGGACCCAGTACTTC.

The chain recombines TRBV5-1 with TRBJ2-7; either TRBD1 or TRBD2 may fit D (5 bases each). This CDR3 contains 13 residues. The V and J ends lost 6 bases and 3 bases respectively, with 13 bases between them. The germline gives CDR1 SGHRS, CDR2 YFSETQ. CDR3 loop: CASNFPGSYEQYF. The CDR3 DNA sequence: TGCGCCAGCAACTTTCCAGGGAGCTACGAGCAGTACTTC.